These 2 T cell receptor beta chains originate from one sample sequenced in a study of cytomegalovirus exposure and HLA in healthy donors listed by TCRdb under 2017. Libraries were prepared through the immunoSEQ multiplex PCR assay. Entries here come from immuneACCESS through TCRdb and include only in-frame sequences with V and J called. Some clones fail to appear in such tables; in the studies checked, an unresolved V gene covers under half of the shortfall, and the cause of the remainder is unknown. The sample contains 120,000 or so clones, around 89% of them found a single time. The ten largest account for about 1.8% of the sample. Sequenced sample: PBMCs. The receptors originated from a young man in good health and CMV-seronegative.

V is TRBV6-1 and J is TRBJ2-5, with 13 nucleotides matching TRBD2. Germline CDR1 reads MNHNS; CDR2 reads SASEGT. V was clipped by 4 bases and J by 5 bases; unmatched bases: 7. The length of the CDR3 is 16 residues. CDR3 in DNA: TGTGCCAGCAGTGCCGGGACTAGCGGGACCAGGGAGACCCAGTACTTC. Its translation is CASSAGTSGTRETQYF.

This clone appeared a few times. The CDR3 loop reads CASSPTGAQPQHF. The CDR3 DNA follows: TGTGCCAGCAGTCCGACAGGGGCTCAGCCCCAGCATTTT. The chain is built from TRBV27 and TRBJ1-5; TRBD1 matches 8 bases. Germline CDR1 MNHEY, CDR2 SMNVEV (reference sequence). V dropped 5 bases and J dropped 6; count of bases not matched to a gene: 3. The CDR3 spans 13 residues.